This T cell receptor (beta chain) was sequenced in a study of PD-1 blockade in mismatch repair-deficient tumors. As for the study in general: Enrolled about 2012-2017, patients had progressing, pretreated mismatch repair-deficient cancers of over nine types.

Study-wide results and limits: Rapid post-treatment expansion, then contraction, generally preceding radiologic response, marked tumor-resident clones.

The TCR-sequenced patients were a few responders to pembrolizumab. As for this clone: Its antigen is still unknown.

TCRdb's copy holds only in-frame clones and misses some; the assay was immunoSEQ multiplex PCR. This repertoire shows some 110,000 clones, roughly 80% found once; its top ten account for about 4.7%. CDR3 length: 15 residues. The germline V gene encodes CDR1 SGHDT and CDR2 YYEEEE. The ends lost 3 bases at V and 1 base at J; junction bases unmatched: 6. This TCR was sampled from an adult with mismatch repair-deficient cancer. Source: peripheral blood, taken approximately 64 weeks after starting pembrolizumab. The V call is TRBV5-6, the J call TRBJ2-5, with TRBD2 identical over 7 bases. CDR3 nucleotide sequence: TGTGCCAGCAGCTCCCCAGGGACTACCCAAGAGACCCAGTACTTC. Its protein product is CASSSPGTTQETQYF.